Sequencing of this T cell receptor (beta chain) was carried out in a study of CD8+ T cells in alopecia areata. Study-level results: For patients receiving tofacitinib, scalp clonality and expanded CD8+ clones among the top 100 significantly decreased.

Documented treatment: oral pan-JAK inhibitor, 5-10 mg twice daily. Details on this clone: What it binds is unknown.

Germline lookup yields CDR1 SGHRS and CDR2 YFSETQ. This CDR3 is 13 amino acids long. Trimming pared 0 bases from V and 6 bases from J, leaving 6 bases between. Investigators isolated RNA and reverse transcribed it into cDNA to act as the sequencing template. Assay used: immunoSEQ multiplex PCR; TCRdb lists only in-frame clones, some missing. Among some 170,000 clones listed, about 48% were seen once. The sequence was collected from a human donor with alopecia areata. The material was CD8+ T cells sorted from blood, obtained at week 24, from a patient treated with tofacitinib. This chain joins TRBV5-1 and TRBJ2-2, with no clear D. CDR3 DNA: TGCGCCAGCAGCTTGGAGGGTCCCGGGGAGCTGTTTTTT. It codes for CASSLEGPGELFF.